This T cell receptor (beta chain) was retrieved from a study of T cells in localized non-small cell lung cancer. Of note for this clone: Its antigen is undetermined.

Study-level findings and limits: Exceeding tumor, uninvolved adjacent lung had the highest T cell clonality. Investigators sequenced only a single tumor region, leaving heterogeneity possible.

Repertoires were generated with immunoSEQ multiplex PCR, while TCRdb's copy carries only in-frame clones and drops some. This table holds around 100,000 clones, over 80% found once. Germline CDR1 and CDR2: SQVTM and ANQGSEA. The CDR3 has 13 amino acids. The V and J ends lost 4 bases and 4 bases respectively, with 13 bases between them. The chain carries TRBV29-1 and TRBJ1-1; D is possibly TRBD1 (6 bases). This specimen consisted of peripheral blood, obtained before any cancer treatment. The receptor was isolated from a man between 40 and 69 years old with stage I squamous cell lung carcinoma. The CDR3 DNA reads TGCAGCGTTGCCCGACAGGTTGCCACTGAAGCTTTCTTT. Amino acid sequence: CSVARQVATEAFF.